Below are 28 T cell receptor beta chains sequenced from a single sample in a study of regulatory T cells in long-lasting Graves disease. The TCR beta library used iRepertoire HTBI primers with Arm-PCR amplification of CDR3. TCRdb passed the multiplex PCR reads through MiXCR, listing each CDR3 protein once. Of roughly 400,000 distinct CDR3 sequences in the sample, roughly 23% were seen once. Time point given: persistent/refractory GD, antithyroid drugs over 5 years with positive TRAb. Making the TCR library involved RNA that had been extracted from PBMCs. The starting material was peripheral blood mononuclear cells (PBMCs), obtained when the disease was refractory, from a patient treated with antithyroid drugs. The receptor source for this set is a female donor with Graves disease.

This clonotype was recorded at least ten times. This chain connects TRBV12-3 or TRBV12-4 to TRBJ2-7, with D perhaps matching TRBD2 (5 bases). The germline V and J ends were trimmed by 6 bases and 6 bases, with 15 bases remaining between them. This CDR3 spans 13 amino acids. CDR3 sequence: CASSHGLVGEQYF. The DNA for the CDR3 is TGTGCCAGCAGCCATGGACTGGTGGGCGAGCAGTACTTC.

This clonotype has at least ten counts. CDR3 coding DNA: TGTGCCAGCAGTACCGGGCCCCAGGGGGAGACCCAGTACTTC. It is translated as CASSTGPQGETQYF. The J gene is TRBJ2-5, the V gene TRBV6-1; a weak D match, TRBD1 (6 bases). This CDR3 comprises 14 residues. Germline V lookup: CDR1 MNHNS, CDR2 SASEGT. V lost 5 bases and J 5 bases, leaving 15 bases between the germline ends.

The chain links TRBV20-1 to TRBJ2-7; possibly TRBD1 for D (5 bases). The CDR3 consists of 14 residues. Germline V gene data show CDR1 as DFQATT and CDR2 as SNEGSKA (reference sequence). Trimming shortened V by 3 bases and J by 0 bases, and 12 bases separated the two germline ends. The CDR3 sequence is CSASKPRGSYEQYF. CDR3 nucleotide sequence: TGCAGTGCTAGTAAACCTAGGGGCTCCTACGAGCAGTACTTC.

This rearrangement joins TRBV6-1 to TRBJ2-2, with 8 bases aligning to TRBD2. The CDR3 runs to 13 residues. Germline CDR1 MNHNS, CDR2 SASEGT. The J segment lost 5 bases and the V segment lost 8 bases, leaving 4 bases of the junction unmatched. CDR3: CASQRERTGELFF. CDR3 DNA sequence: TGTGCCAGCCAGCGGGAGCGAACCGGGGAGCTGTTTTTT.

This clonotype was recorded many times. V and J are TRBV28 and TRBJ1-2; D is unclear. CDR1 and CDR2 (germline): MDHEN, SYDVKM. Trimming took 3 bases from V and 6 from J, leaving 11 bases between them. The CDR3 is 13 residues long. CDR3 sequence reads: CASSLSGVDGYTF. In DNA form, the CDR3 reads TGTGCCAGCAGTTTGTCTGGGGTCGATGGCTACACCTTC.

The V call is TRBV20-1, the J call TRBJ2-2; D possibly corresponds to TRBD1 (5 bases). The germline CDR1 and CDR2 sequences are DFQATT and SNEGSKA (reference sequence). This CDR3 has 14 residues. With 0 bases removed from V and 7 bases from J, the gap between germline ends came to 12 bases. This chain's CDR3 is CSARDHSGLGELFF. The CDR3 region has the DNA TGCAGTGCTAGAGATCATTCAGGGCTCGGGGAGCTGTTTTTT.

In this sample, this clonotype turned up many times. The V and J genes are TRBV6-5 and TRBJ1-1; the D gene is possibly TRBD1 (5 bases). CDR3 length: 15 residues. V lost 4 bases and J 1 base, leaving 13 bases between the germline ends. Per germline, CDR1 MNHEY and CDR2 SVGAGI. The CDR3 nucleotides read TGTGCCAGCAGTTGGGGCTCCGGGCCGAACACTGAAGCTTTCTTT. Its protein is CASSWGSGPNTEAFF.

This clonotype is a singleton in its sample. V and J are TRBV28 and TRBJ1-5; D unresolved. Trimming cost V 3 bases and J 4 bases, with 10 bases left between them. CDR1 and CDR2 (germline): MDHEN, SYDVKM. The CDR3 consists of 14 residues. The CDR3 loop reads CASSFLGANQPQHF. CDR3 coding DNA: TGTGCCAGCAGTTTCCTAGGTGCGAATCAGCCCCAGCATTTT.

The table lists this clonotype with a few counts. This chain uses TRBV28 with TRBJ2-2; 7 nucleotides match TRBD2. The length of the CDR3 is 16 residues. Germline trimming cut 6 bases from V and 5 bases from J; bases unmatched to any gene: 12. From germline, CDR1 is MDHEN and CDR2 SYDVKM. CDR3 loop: CASSTMGQGGTGELFF. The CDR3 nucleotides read TGTGCCAGCAGCACCATGGGGCAGGGAGGGACCGGGGAGCTGTTTTTT.

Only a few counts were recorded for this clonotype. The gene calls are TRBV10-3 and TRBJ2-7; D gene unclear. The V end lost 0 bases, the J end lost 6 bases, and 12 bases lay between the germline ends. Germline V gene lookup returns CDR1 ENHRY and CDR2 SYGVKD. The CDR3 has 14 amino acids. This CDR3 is CAISESLAASEQYF. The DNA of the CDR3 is TGTGCCATCAGTGAGTCTTTAGCAGCATCCGAGCAGTACTTC.

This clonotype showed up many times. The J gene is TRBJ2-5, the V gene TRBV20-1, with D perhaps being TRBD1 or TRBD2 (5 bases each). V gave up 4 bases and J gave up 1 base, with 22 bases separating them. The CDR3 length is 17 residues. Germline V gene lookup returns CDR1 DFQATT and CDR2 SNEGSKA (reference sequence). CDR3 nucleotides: TGCAGTGCTATCCTCCATGGGACCGAGTTACTCCAAGAGACCCAGTACTTC. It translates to CSAILHGTELLQETQYF.

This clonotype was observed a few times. CDR3 loop: CASSLESSEQPQHF. The CDR3 DNA follows: TGTGCCAGCAGCTTAGAAAGTTCCGAACAGCCCCAGCATTTT. The J gene is TRBJ1-5, the V gene TRBV7-9, with D uncertain. The germline V gene encodes CDR1 SEHNR and CDR2 FQNEAQ (reference sequence). The V end lost 1 base, the J end lost 7 bases, and 11 bases lay between the germline ends. This CDR3 region has 14 residues. Complete variable domain (other parts from reference TRBV7-9 and TRBJ1-5): DTGVSQNPRHKITKRGQNVTFRCDPISEHNRLYWYRQTLGQGPEFLTYFQNEAQLEKSRLLSDRFSAERPKGSFSTLEIQRTEQGDSAMYLCASSLESSEQPQHFGDGTRLSIL.

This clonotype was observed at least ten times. CDR3 residues: CASSLIGTGANVLTF. CDR3 DNA sequence: TGTGCCAGCAGTTTAATCGGGACTGGGGCCAACGTCCTGACTTTC. The genes are TRBV12-3 or TRBV12-4 and TRBJ2-6, with a tentative D call TRBD2 (5 bases). Trimming removed 2 bases at V and 2 bases at J, with 7 bases between. The CDR3 length is 15 residues.

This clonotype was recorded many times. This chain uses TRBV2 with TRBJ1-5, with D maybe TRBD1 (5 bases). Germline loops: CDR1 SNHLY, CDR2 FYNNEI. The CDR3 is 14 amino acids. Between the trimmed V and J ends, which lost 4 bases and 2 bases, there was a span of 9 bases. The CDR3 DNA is TGTGCCAGCAGTGGGGGGGAGGGCAATCAGCCCCAGCATTTT. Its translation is CASSGGEGNQPQHF.

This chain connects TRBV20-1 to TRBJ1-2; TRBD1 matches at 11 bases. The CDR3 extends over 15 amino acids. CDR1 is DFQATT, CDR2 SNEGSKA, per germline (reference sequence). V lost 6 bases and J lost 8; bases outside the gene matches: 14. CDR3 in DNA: TGCAGTGCCATTACCCGGGACAGGGGGTTCAGGGGCTACACCTTC. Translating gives CSAITRDRGFRGYTF.

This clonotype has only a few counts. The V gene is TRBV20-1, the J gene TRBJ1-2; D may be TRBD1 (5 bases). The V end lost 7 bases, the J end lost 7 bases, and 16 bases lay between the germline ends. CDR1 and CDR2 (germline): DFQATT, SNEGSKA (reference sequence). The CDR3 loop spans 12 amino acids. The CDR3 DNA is TGCAGTGGTATCGATGACAGTGGTGGCTACACCTTC. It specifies CSGIDDSGGYTF.

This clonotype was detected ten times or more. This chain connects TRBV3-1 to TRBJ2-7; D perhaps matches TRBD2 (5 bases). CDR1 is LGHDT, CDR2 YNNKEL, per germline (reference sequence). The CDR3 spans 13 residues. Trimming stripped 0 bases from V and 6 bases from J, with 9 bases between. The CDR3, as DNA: TGTGCCAGCAGCCAAGATGCTGGAGGCGAGCAGTACTTC. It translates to CASSQDAGGEQYF.

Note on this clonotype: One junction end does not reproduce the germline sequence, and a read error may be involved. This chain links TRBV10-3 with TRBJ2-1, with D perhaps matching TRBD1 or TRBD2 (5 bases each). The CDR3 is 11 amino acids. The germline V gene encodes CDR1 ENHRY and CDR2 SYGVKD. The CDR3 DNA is TGTGCCATCAGTGCCGGGACCCGCCCGATCTTC. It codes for CAISAGTRPIF.

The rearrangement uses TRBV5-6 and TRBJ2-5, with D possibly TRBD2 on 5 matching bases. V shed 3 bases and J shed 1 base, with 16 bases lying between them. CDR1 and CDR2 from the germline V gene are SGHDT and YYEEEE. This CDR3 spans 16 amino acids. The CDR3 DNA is TGTGCCAGCAGCTCTACCGGCCTAGGAGGCCAAGAGACCCAGTACTTC. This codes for CASSSTGLGGQETQYF.

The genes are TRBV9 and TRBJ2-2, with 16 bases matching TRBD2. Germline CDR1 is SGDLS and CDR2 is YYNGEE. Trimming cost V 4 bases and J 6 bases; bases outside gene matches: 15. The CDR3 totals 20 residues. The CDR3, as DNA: TGTGCCAGCAGCACAATCCCCCCCGGGGGGACTAGCGGGAGGGCCGGGGAGCTGTTTTTT. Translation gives CASSTIPPGGTSGRAGELFF. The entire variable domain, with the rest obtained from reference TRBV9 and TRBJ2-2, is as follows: DSGVTQTPKHLITATGQRVTLRCSPRSGDLSVYWYQQSLDQGLQFLIQYYNGEERAKGNILERFSAQQFPDLHSELNLSSLELGDSALYFCASSTIPPGGTSGRAGELFFGEGSRLTVL.

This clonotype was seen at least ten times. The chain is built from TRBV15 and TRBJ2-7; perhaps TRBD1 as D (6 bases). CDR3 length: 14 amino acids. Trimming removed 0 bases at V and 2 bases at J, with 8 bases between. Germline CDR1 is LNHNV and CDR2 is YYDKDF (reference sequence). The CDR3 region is CATSRDRGTYEQYF. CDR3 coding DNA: TGTGCCACCAGCAGAGATAGGGGGACCTACGAGCAGTACTTC. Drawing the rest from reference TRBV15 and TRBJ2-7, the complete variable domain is DAMVIQNPRYQVTQFGKPVTLSCSQTLNHNVMYWYQQKSSQAPKLLFHYYDKDFNNEADTPDNFQSRRPNTSFCFLDIRSPGLGDTAMYLCATSRDRGTYEQYFGPGTRLTVT.

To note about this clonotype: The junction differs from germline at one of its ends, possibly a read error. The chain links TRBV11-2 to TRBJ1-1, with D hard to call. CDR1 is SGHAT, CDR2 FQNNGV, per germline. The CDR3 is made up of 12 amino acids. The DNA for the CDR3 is TGTGCCAGCAACTTAACGCGGACTGAAGCTTTCTTT. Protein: CASNLTRTEAFF.

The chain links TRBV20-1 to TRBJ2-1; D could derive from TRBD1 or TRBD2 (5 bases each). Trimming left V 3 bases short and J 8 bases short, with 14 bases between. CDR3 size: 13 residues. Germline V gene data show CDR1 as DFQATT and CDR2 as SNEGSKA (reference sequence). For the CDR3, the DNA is TGCAGTGCTAGGGGACCCCAGGTCGATGAGCAGTTCTTC. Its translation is CSARGPQVDEQFF.

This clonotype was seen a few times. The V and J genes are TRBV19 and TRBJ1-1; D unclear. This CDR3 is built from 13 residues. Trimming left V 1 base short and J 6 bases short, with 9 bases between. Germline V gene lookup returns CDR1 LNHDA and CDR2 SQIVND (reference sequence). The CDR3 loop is CASSIGEGAEAFF. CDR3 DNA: TGTGCCAGTAGTATAGGGGAGGGAGCTGAAGCTTTCTTT.

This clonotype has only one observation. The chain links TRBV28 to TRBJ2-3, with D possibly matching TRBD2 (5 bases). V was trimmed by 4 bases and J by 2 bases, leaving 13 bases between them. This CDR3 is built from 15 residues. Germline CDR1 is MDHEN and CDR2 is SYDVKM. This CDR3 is CASSSLMRATDTQYF. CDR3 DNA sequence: TGTGCCAGCAGTTCACTCATGAGGGCCACAGATACGCAGTATTTT.

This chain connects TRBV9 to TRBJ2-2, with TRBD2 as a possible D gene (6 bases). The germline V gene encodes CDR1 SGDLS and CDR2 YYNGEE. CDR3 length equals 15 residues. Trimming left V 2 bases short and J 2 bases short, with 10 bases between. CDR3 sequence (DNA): TGTGCCAGCAGCGTGGACGGGAGCAACACCGGGGAGCTGTTTTTT. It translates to CASSVDGSNTGELFF.

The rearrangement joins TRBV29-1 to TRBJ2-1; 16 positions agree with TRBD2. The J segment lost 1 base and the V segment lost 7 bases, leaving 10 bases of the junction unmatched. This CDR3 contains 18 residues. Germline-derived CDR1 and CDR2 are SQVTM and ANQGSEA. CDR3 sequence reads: CSASGTSGRAGSYNEQFF. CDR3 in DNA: TGCAGCGCCAGCGGGACTAGCGGGAGGGCTGGGTCCTACAATGAGCAGTTCTTC.

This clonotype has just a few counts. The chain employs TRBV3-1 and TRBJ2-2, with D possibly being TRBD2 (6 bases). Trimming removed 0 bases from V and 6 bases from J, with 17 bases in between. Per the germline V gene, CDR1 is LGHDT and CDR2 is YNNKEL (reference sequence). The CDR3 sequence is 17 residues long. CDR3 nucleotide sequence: TGTGCCAGCAGCCAAGATTTACGCGGGGCCGCGGCCGGGGAGCTGTTTTTT. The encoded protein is CASSQDLRGAAAGELFF. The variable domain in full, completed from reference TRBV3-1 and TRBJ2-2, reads DTAVSQTPKYLVTQMGNDKSIKCEQNLGHDTMYWYKQDSKKFLKIMFSYNNKELIINETVPNRFSPKSPDKAHLNLHINSLELGDSAVYFCASSQDLRGAAAGELFFGEGSRLTVL.